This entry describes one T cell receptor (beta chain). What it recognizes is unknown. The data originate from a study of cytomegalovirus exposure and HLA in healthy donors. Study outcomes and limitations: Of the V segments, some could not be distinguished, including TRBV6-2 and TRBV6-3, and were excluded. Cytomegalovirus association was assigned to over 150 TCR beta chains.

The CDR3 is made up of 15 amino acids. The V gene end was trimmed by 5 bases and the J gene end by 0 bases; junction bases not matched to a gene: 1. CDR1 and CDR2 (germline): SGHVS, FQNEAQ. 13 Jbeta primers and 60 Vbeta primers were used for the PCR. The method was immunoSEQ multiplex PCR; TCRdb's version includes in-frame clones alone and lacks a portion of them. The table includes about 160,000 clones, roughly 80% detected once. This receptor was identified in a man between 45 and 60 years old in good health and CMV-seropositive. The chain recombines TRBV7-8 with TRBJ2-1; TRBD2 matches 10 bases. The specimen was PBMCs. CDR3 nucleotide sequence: TGTGCCAGCAGCCCTAGCGGGAGCTCCTACAATGAGCAGTTCTTC. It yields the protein CASSPSGSSYNEQFF.